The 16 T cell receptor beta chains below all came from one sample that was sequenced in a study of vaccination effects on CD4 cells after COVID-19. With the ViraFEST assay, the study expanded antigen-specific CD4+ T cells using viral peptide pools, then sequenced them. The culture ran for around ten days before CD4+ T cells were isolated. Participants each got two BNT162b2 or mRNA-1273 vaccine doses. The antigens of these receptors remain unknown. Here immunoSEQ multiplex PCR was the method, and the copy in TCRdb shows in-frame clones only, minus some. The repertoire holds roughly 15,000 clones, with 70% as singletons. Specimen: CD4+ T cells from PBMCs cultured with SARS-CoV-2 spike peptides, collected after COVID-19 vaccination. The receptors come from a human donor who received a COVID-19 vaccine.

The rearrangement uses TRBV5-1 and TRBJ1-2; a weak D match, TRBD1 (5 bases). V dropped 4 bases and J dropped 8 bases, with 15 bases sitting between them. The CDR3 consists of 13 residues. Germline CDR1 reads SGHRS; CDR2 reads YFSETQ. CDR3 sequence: CASSLRSNRGYTF. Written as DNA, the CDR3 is TGCGCCAGCAGCCTCCGTAGTAACAGGGGCTACACCTTC.

CDR3 protein: CASSGDSSSGANVLTF. The CDR3 nucleotides are TGTGCCAGCAGTGGGGACTCTAGCTCTGGGGCCAACGTCCTGACTTTC. The rearrangement joins TRBV25-1 to TRBJ2-6, with D possibly matching TRBD2 (6 bases). V lost 4 bases to trimming and J lost 0 bases, with 10 bases between them. The CDR3 extends over 16 amino acids. Per germline, CDR1 MGHDK and CDR2 SYGVNS.

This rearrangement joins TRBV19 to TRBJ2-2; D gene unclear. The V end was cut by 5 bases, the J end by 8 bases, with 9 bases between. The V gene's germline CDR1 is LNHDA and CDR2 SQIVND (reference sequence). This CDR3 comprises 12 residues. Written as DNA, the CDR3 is TGTGCCAGTAGTGTATCGACAGGGGAGCTGTTTTTT. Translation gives CASSVSTGELFF.

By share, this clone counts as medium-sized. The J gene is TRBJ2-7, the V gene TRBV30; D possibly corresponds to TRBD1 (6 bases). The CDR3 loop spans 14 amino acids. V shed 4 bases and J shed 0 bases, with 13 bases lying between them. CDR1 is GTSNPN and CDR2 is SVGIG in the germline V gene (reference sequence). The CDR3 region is CAWKQGFSSYEQYF. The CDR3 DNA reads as TGTGCCTGGAAACAGGGCTTTAGCTCCTACGAGCAGTACTTC.

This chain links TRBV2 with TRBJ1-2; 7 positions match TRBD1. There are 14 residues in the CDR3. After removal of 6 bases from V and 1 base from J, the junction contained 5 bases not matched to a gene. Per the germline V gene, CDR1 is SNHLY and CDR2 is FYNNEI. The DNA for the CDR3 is TGTGCCAGCAGGGAGGGACAGCTTAACTATGGCTACACCTTC. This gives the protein CASREGQLNYGYTF.

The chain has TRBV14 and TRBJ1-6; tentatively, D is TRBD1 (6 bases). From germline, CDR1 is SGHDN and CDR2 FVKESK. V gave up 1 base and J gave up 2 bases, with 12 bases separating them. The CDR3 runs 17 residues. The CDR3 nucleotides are TGTGCCAGCAGCCAAGTCGCGGGGGCCCCCTATAATTCACCCCTCCACTTT. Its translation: CASSQVAGAPYNSPLHF.

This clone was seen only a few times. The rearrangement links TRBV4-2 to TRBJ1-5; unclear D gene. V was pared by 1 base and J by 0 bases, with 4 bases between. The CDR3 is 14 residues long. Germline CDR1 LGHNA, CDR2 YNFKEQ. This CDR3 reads CASSQGVSNQPQHF. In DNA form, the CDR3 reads TGTGCCAGCAGCCAAGGGGTTAGCAATCAGCCCCAGCATTTT.

The CDR3: CASSIRQGNQPQHF. For the CDR3, the DNA is TGTGCCAGCAGTATTAGACAGGGCAATCAGCCCCAGCATTTT. This sequence joins TRBV6-5 and TRBJ1-5; weak D call: TRBD1 (6 bases). The germline gives CDR1 MNHEY, CDR2 SVGAGI. The CDR3 has 14 amino acids. V lost 5 bases to trimming and J lost 2 bases, with 10 bases between them.

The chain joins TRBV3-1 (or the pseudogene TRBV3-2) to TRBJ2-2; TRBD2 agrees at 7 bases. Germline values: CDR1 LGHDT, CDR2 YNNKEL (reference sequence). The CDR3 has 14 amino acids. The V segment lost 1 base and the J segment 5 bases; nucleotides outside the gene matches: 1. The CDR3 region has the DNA TGTGCCAGCAGCCAAGGGGGGGGGACCGGGGAGCTGTTTTTT. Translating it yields CASSQGGGTGELFF.

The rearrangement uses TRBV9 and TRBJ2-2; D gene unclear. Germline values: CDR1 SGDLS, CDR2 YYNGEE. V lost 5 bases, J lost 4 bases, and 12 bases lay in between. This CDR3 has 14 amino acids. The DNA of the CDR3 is TGTGCCAGCAGTCGGATCTTGGGCACCGGGGAGCTGTTTTTT. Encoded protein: CASSRILGTGELFF.

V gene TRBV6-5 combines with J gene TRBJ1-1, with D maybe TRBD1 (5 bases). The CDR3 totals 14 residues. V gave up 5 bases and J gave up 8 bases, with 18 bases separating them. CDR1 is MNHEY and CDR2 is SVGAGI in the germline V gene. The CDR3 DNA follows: TGTGCCAGCAGTACCCACCCGACAGTAGCGGAAGCTTTCTTT. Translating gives CASSTHPTVAEAFF.

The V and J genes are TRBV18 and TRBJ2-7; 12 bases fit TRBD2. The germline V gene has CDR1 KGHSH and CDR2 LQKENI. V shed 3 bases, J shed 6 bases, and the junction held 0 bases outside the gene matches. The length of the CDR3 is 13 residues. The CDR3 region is CASSPTSGGEQYF. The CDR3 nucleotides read TGTGCCAGCTCACCGACTAGCGGGGGCGAGCAGTACTTC.

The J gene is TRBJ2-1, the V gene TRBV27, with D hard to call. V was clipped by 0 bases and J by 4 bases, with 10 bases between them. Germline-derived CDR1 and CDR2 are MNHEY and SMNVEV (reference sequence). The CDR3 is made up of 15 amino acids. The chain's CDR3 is CASSLSRQQYNEQFF. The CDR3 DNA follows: TGTGCCAGCAGTTTATCGAGGCAGCAGTACAATGAGCAGTTCTTC.

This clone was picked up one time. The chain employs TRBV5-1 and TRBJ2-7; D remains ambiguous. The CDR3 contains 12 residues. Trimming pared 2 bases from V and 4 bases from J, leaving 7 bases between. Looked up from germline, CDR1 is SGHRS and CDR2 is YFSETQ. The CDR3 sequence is CASSLSKYEQYF. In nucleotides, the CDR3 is TGCGCCAGCAGCTTATCAAAGTACGAGCAGTACTTC.

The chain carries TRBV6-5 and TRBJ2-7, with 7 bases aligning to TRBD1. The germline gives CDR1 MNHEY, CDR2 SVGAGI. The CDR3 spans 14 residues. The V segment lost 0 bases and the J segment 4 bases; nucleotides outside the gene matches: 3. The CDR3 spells CASSYSRGRYEQYF. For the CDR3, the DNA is TGTGCCAGCAGTTACTCGAGGGGGCGTTACGAGCAGTACTTC.

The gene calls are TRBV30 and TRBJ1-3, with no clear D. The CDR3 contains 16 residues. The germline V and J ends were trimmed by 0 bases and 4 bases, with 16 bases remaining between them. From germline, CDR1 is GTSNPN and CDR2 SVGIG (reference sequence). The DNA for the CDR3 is TGTGCCTGGAGTGTACCCGGGCCGGCCGTAGGAAACACCATATATTTT. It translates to CAWSVPGPAVGNTIYF.